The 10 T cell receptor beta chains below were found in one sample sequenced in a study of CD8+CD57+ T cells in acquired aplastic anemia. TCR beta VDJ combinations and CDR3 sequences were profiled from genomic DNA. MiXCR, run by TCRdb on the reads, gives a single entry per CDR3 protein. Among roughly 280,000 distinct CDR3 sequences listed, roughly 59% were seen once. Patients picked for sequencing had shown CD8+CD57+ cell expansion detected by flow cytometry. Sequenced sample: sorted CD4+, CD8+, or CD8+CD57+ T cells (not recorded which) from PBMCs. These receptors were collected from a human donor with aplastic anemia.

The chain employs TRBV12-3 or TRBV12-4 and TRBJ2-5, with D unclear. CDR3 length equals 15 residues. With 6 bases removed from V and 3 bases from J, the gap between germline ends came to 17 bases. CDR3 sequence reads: CASSAMERWEETQYF. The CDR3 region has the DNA TGTGCCAGCAGCGCCATGGAACGCTGGGAAGAGACCCAGTACTTC.

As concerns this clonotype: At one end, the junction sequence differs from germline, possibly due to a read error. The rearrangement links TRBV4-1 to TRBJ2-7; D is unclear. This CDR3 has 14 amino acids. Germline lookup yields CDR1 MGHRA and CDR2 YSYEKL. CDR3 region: CASSQDRELGEQYF. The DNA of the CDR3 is TGTGCCAGCAGCCAAGATCGAGAGTTAGGTGAGCAGTACTTC.

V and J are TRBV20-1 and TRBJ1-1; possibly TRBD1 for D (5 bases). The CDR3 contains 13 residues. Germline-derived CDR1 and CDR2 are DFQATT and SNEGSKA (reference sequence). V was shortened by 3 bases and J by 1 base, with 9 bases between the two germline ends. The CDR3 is CSASGAENTEAFF. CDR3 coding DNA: TGCAGTGCTAGTGGGGCAGAGAACACTGAAGCTTTCTTT.

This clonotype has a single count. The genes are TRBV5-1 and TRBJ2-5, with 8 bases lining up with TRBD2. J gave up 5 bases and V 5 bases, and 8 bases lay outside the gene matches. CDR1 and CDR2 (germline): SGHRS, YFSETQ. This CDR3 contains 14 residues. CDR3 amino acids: CASRSTGGTETQYF. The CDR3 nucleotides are TGCGCCAGCAGGTCAACGGGAGGGACGGAGACCCAGTACTTC.

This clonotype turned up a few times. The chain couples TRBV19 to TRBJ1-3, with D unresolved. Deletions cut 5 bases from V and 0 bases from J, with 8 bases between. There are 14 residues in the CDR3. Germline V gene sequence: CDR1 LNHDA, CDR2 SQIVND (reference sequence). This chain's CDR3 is CASSFGLSGNTIYF. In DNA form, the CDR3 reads TGTGCCAGTAGTTTTGGGCTCTCTGGAAACACCATATATTTT.

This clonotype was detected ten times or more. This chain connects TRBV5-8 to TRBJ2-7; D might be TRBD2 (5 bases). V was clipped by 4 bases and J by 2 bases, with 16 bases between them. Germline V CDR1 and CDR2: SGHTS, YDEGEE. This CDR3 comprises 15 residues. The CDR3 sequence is CASSKYLASPYEQYF. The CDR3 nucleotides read TGTGCCAGCAGCAAATACCTAGCATCCCCCTACGAGCAGTACTTC.

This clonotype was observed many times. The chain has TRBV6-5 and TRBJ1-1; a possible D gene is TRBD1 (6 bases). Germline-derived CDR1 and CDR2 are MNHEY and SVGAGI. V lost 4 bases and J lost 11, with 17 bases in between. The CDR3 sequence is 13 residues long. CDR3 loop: CASSSPGTRVAFF. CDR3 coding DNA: TGTGCCAGCAGTTCGCCCGGGACACGGGTCGCTTTCTTT.

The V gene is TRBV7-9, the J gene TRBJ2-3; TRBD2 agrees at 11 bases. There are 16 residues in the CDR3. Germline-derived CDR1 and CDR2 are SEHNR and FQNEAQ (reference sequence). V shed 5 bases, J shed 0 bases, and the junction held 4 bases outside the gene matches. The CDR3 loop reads CASSIIAGGSTDTQYF. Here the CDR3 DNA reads TGTGCCAGCAGCATCATAGCGGGGGGGAGCACAGATACGCAGTATTTT. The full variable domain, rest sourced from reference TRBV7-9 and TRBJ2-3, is DTGVSQNPRHKITKRGQNVTFRCDPISEHNRLYWYRQTLGQGPEFLTYFQNEAQLEKSRLLSDRFSAERPKGSFSTLEIQRTEQGDSAMYLCASSIIAGGSTDTQYFGPGTRLTVL.

CDR3 nucleotides: TGCAGCGTTGAAAGGCATCTTAACTATGGCTACACCTTC. Protein product: CSVERHLNYGYTF. The genes are TRBV29-1 and TRBJ1-2, with unresolved D. The CDR3 loop spans 13 amino acids. Trimming left V 2 bases short and J 1 base short, with 8 bases between. The germline V gene has CDR1 SQVTM and CDR2 ANQGSEA.

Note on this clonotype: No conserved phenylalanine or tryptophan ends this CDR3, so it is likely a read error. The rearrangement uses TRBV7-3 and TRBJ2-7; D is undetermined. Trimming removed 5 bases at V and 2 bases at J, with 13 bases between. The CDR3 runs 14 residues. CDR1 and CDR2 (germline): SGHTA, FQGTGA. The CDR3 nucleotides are TGTGCCAGCAGCGTTGGAAGGGTTCCCTACGAGCAGTACCTC. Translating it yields CASSVGRVPYEQYL.